This note documents a single T cell receptor (beta chain) sequence. Sequencing used immunoSEQ multiplex PCR; TCRdb keeps in-frame clones, though not all of them. The sample holds around 180,000 clones, around 80% seen once. This entry comes from a study of blood T cell repertoires in COVID-19. For the study at large: T cells, B-cell-depleted T cells, or PBMCs provided the cDNA or gDNA that served as material.

Per germline, CDR1 SGHRS and CDR2 YFSETQ. CDR3 size: 13 residues. V was cut by 4 bases and J by 4 bases, with 11 bases left in between. The chain recombines TRBV5-1 with TRBJ2-5, with D tentatively TRBD2 (5 bases). The sample taken for sequencing was PBMCs or T cells enriched from blood (not recorded which). This TCR came from a man aged 45 to 65 who had recovered from COVID-19. CDR3 sequence reads: CASSLGGLETQYF. The CDR3 DNA reads as TGCGCCAGCAGCCTGGGCGGACTAGAGACCCAGTACTTC.